This T cell receptor beta chain was obtained from a study of cytomegalovirus exposure and HLA in healthy donors. This CDR3 is 16 amino acids long. After removal of 1 base from V and 5 bases from J, the junction contained 6 bases not matched to a gene. Germline assignment: CDR1 MNHNS and CDR2 SASEGT. About this clone itself: What it binds is unknown.

General observations from the study: Highly shared sequence variants in one cluster were likely a sequencing artifact. Cytomegalovirus association was listed for 164 TCR beta chains.

PCR primers comprised 60 Vbeta and 13 Jbeta primers. Repertoires were generated with immunoSEQ multiplex PCR, while TCRdb's copy carries only in-frame clones and drops some. The data contain around 62,000 clones, approximately 80% of them seen just once; the ten biggest clones take up over 2.5%. V is TRBV6-1 and J is TRBJ2-2, with TRBD1 identical over 8 bases. This clonotype originated in a woman aged 30 to 39 in good health and CMV-seronegative. The sample consisted of PBMCs. The CDR3 coding sequence is TGTGCCAGCAGTGAAGGCCCCAGGGGGCAGACCGGGGAGCTGTTTTTT. Amino acids: CASSEGPRGQTGELFF.